This T cell receptor beta chain was sequenced during a study of CD8 T cells in Susac syndrome. Study-level background: Patients with Susac syndrome had blood drawn and were at that point therapy-naive, on corticosteroids, or on intravenous immunoglobulin alone.

In blood CD8+ and CD4+ T cells, TCR beta underwent sequencing. V lost 3 bases to trimming and J lost 4 bases; unmatched junction nucleotides: 7. Per germline, CDR1 SGHRS and CDR2 YFSETQ. The CDR3 runs to 14 residues. It was with random hexamers that roughly 0.45 to 1 ug RNA was reverse transcribed. One entry per CDR3 protein results from TCRdb running MiXCR on the immunoSEQ multiplex PCR reads. The data contain some 180,000 distinct CDR3 sequences, just under 95% of them singletons. This TCR derives from a human donor with Susac syndrome. Sequencing was done on a sample of CD4+ T cells from PBMCs. V usage is TRBV5-1 and J usage is TRBJ2-7, with TRBD2 matching 7 bases. The CDR3 nucleotides read TGCGCCAGCAGCTCGGGCGGGAGAACATACGAGCAGTACTTC. Translation gives CASSSGGRTYEQYF. Drawing the rest from reference TRBV5-1 and TRBJ2-7, the complete variable domain is KAGVTQTPRYLIKTRGQQVTLSCSPISGHRSVSWYQQTPGQGLQFLFEYFSETQRNKGNFPGRFSGRQFSNSRSEMNVSTLELGDSALYLCASSSGGRTYEQYFGPGTRLTVT.